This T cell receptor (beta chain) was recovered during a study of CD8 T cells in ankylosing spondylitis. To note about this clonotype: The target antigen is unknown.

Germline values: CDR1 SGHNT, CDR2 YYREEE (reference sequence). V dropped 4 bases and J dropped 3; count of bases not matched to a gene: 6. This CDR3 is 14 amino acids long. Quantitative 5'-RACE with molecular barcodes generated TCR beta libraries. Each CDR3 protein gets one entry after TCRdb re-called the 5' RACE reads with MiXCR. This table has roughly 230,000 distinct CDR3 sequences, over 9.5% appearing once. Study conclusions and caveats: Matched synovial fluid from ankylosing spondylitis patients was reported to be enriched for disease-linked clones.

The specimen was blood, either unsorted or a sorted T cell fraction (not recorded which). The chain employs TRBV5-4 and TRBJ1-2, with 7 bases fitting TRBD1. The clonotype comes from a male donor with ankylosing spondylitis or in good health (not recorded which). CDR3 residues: CASSGEQGHYGYTF. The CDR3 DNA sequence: TGTGCCAGCAGCGGGGAACAGGGGCACTATGGCTACACCTTC.